These T cell receptor beta chains were read from a single sample in a study of shared clonotypes between healthy human individuals. Using immunoSEQ multiplex PCR, the repertoire was profiled, and TCRdb retains in-frame clones only, with some absent. The table shows approximately 1.5 million clones, with approximately 98.5% occurring only once. Sequenced sample: naive CD4+ T cells sorted from blood. These receptors all stem from a man aged 25-40 years in good health. CDR3s include the opening cysteine and the closing phenylalanine or tryptophan. A clone size is listed for some rows: how often the clone was seen (once, few, many), or a class if it is expanded.

CDR3aa	v_gene	abundance	j_gene
CASSPRQLNTEAFF	TRBV7-9	NA	TRBJ1-1
CASSQGPLPGNTIYF	TRBV18	once	TRBJ1-3
CASSWRLDYNEQFF	TRBV28	NA	TRBJ2-1
CASRETPSSYEQYF	TRBV6-1	NA	TRBJ2-7
CASRPGRQSSYEQYF	TRBV28	NA	TRBJ2-7
CATSRDRGGGRGSEQYF	TRBV15	NA	TRBJ2-7
CASSPGGLYGYTF	TRBV7-9	NA	TRBJ1-2
CASSPPGVGTEAFF	TRBV18	NA	TRBJ1-1
CAISKGLAGNEQFF	TRBV10-3	NA	TRBJ2-1
CASSGGTFSGANVLTF	TRBV9	NA	TRBJ2-6
CASEVAGGNEQYF	TRBV10-2	NA	TRBJ2-7
CASSPPGLAIEQFF	TRBV18	NA	TRBJ2-1
CASRPGQGGLDSYEQYF	TRBV5-1	NA	TRBJ2-7
CASSEGTGSFYSSEQYF	TRBV2	NA	TRBJ2-7
CASSLVRGGGEYEQYF	TRBV7-2	NA	TRBJ2-7
CASSLSVRMGGGRDGTQYF	TRBV5-1	NA	TRBJ2-5
CASSVGRGQNYEQYF	TRBV9	NA	TRBJ2-7
CASSNRDRGSYNEQFF	TRBV5-1	once	TRBJ2-1
CASSFTSGRNIDEQYF	TRBV5-1	NA	TRBJ2-7
CASSPAGKRNTGELFF	TRBV5-4	NA	TRBJ2-2